These 28 T cell receptor beta chains share one sample of origin, sequenced in a study of shared clonotypes between healthy human individuals (dated by TCRdb to 2018 to 2020). The library was obtained by the immunoSEQ multiplex PCR assay. TCRdb obtained this table from immuneACCESS and retained in-frame rearrangements with V and J assigned. These tables miss some clones; where compared with another copy, unresolved V genes account for less than half of the shortfall, and the remainder is unexplained. Across this sample there are about half a million clones, with roughly 80% seen only once. About 11% of the sample comes from the top ten. Sequencing input: PBMCs. These receptors were taken from a middle-aged woman in good health. Some clones in this sample may be carry-over from other donors' samples.

The gene calls are TRBV7-8 and TRBJ2-5, with D possibly being TRBD1 (5 bases). V shed 2 bases and J shed 3 bases, with 13 bases lying between them. The CDR3 spans 15 residues. Germline CDR1 and CDR2: SGHVS and FQNEAQ. CDR3: CASSLTLAGKETQYF. Here the CDR3 DNA reads TGTGCCAGCAGCTTAACACTCGCAGGGAAAGAGACCCAGTACTTC.

The rearrangement links TRBV19 to TRBJ2-1, with 10 positions matching TRBD2. Germline loops: CDR1 LNHDA, CDR2 SQIVND (reference sequence). The V and J ends lost 3 bases and 2 bases, in that order; junction bases with no gene match: 10. The CDR3 totals 18 residues. The CDR3 protein is CASSMGLGLAGAYNEQFF. CDR3 coding DNA: TGTGCCAGTAGTATGGGGTTAGGGCTAGCGGGAGCCTACAATGAGCAGTTCTTC. The whole variable domain, filled in from reference TRBV19 and TRBJ2-1, reads DGGITQSPKYLFRKEGQNVTLSCEQNLNHDAMYWYRQDPGQGLRLIYYSQIVNDFQKGDIAEGYSVSREKKESFPLTVTSAQKNPTAFYLCASSMGLGLAGAYNEQFFGPGTRLTVL.

The CDR3 loop is CASRGQSNNEQFF. The DNA for the CDR3 is TGTGCCAGCAGGGGACAGTCAAACAATGAGCAGTTCTTC. The rearrangement uses TRBV11-2 and TRBJ2-1; 7 nucleotides agree with TRBD1. V dropped 6 bases and J dropped 5; count of bases not matched to a gene: 4. Germline assignment: CDR1 SGHAT and CDR2 FQNNGV. The CDR3 is 13 residues long.

In its sample, this clone was seen once. This chain connects TRBV4-3 to TRBJ2-3; a possible D gene is TRBD2 (5 bases). This CDR3 region has 15 residues. Per germline, CDR1 LGHNA and CDR2 YSLEER. The germline V and J ends were trimmed by 1 base and 3 bases, with 11 bases remaining between them. CDR3 DNA: TGCGCCAGCAGCCAAGTTCCAGCGGAGACAGATACGCAGTATTTT. Translated, it gives CASSQVPAETDTQYF.

J is TRBJ2-2 and V is TRBV11-2; D is unresolved. V dropped 1 base and J dropped 0 bases, with 12 bases sitting between them. From germline, CDR1 is SGHAT and CDR2 FQNNGV. The CDR3 sequence is 17 residues long. CDR3 sequence: CASSLVPVIPNTGELFF. The DNA of the CDR3 is TGTGCCAGCAGCTTAGTCCCGGTGATACCGAACACCGGGGAGCTGTTTTTT.

The chain combines TRBV6-5 with TRBJ2-5; D remains ambiguous. Germline V gene data show CDR1 as MNHEY and CDR2 as SVGAGI. Trimming shortened V by 5 bases and J by 4 bases, and 11 bases separated the two germline ends. This CDR3 is built from 13 residues. Here the CDR3 reads CASSPDERETQYF. The CDR3 nucleotides read TGTGCCAGCAGTCCTGATGAACGAGAGACCCAGTACTTC.

The CDR3 spells CASSVGVYGYTF. CDR3 sequence (DNA): TGTGCCAGCAGCGTAGGAGTCTATGGCTACACCTTC. The J gene is TRBJ1-2, the V gene TRBV9; D is unresolved. Trimming removed 0 bases at V and 4 bases at J, with 4 bases between. CDR1 SGDLS and CDR2 YYNGEE come from the germline V gene. This CDR3 has 12 residues.

The V call is TRBV7-2, the J call TRBJ2-7; 9 positions agree with TRBD2. With V trimmed by 4 bases and J by 5 bases, 9 bases remained unmatched. Germline loops: CDR1 SGHTA, CDR2 FQGNSA. The CDR3 consists of 15 residues. This CDR3 is CASSWSGTSNHEQYF. The CDR3 DNA sequence: TGTGCCAGCAGCTGGTCCGGGACTAGCAACCACGAGCAGTACTTC.

This clone was observed a single time. The chain links TRBV5-4 to TRBJ1-6; D gene unclear. V lost 0 bases, J lost 3 bases, and 10 bases lay in between. The CDR3 is 16 residues long. CDR1 SGHNT and CDR2 YYREEE come from the germline V gene (reference sequence). The CDR3 DNA is TGTGCCAGCAGCTTGGTTCCCATGAACTATAATTCACCCCTCCACTTT. This codes for CASSLVPMNYNSPLHF.

The V gene is TRBV30, the J gene TRBJ1-1; a possible D gene is TRBD1 (5 bases). V was cut by 0 bases and J by 3 bases, with 8 bases left in between. CDR3 length: 13 amino acids. Germline V gives CDR1 GTSNPN, CDR2 SVGIG (reference sequence). The CDR3 is CAWSVTGDTEAFF. CDR3 in DNA: TGTGCCTGGAGTGTAACAGGAGACACTGAAGCTTTCTTT.

The chain has TRBV7-8 and TRBJ1-4, with TRBD1 identical over 9 bases. This CDR3 region has 14 residues. Per germline, CDR1 SGHVS and CDR2 FQNEAQ. V was clipped by 5 bases and J by 8 bases; unmatched bases: 6. CDR3 in amino acids: CASSPGTGNEKLFF. CDR3 coding DNA: TGTGCCAGCAGCCCCGGGACAGGGAACGAAAAACTGTTTTTT.

The chain couples TRBV11-2 to TRBJ1-1, with D unclear. Germline-derived CDR1 and CDR2 are SGHAT and FQNNGV. Trimming cost V 0 bases and J 8 bases, with 13 bases left between them. The CDR3 has 14 residues. The DNA of the CDR3 is TGTGCCAGCAGCTTAGATTATGAAGGTGGCGAAGCTTTCTTT. Translated: CASSLDYEGGEAFF.

The chain recombines TRBV6-5 with TRBJ2-7; no clear D gene. V was trimmed by 10 bases and J by 4 bases, leaving 20 bases between them. This CDR3 is built from 14 residues. Germline V gives CDR1 MNHEY, CDR2 SVGAGI. The DNA for the CDR3 is TGTGCCACCTCGACACCGGGTAGGCCTTACGAGCAGTACTTC. This gives the protein CATSTPGRPYEQYF.

The genes are TRBV7-9 and TRBJ1-1; D uncertain. This CDR3 spans 14 amino acids. In germline, CDR1 is SEHNR, CDR2 FQNEAQ (reference sequence). V was shortened by 1 base and J by 6 bases, with 12 bases between the two germline ends. CDR3 in DNA: TGTGCCAGCAGCTTAGGACCCGATTGGGCTGAAGCTTTCTTT. This codes for CASSLGPDWAEAFF.

The genes are TRBV7-2 and TRBJ2-7; unclear D gene. V gave up 1 base and J gave up 4 bases, with 11 bases separating them. This CDR3 has 14 residues. CDR1 is SGHTA and CDR2 is FQGNSA in the germline V gene. The CDR3 spells CASSLGSGLYEQYF. CDR3 nucleotides: TGTGCCAGCAGCTTAGGAAGTGGGTTATACGAGCAGTACTTC.

The chain couples TRBV7-2 to TRBJ2-1, with 8 bases matching TRBD2. Germline trimming cut 1 base from V and 9 bases from J; bases unmatched to any gene: 14. The germline gives CDR1 SGHTA, CDR2 FQGNSA. This CDR3 is 17 amino acids long. CDR3 protein: CASSLVRLAGGDAEQFF. CDR3 in DNA: TGTGCCAGCAGCTTAGTTCGTTTGGCGGGAGGAGACGCTGAGCAGTTCTTC.

The V gene is TRBV5-6, the J gene TRBJ2-7, with 7 nucleotides matching TRBD1. Germline V CDR1 and CDR2: SGHDT, YYEEEE. The CDR3 spans 13 residues. The J segment lost 4 bases and the V segment lost 2 bases, leaving 3 bases of the junction unmatched. CDR3 protein: CASSFDRAYEQYF. The CDR3 DNA is TGTGCCAGCAGCTTCGACAGGGCGTACGAGCAGTACTTC.

This clone was seen a few times. This rearrangement joins TRBV6-1 to TRBJ1-5; D is unclear. Per germline, CDR1 MNHNS and CDR2 SASEGT. Trimming left V 2 bases short and J 0 bases short, with 11 bases between. The CDR3 runs 16 residues. CDR3 sequence: CASSELGVYSNQPQHF. The CDR3 DNA is TGTGCCAGCAGTGAACTGGGAGTCTATAGCAATCAGCCCCAGCATTTT.

This clone appeared a few times. The chain couples TRBV5-1 to TRBJ1-2; a possible D gene is TRBD1 (6 bases). CDR3 length: 14 residues. Per the germline V gene, CDR1 is SGHRS and CDR2 is YFSETQ. V was clipped by 4 bases and J by 0 bases, with 10 bases between them. The CDR3 spells CASSADSTNYGYTF. CDR3 coding DNA: TGCGCCAGCAGCGCGGACAGTACTAACTATGGCTACACCTTC.

The V gene is TRBV2, the J gene TRBJ1-1; D is undetermined. The CDR3 consists of 13 residues. Between the trimmed V and J ends, which lost 2 bases and 3 bases, there was a span of 7 bases. The germline V gene has CDR1 SNHLY and CDR2 FYNNEI. The DNA of the CDR3 is TGTGCCAGCAGTGAAAGTCGTGACACTGAAGCTTTCTTT. Protein sequence: CASSESRDTEAFF. Supplemented by reference TRBV2 and TRBJ1-1, the full variable domain reads EPEVTQTPSHQVTQMGQEVILRCVPISNHLYFYWYRQILGQKVEFLVSFYNNEISEKSEIFDDQFSVERPDGSNFTLKIRSTKLEDSAMYFCASSESRDTEAFFGQGTRLTVV.

This clone came up many times. Distinct nucleotide sequences in the sample also encode this CDR3. The chain links TRBV30 to TRBJ2-2; D perhaps matches TRBD2 (5 bases). Germline lookup yields CDR1 GTSNPN and CDR2 SVGIG (reference sequence). The CDR3 is made up of 17 amino acids. The V end was cut by 8 bases, the J end by 0 bases, with 22 bases between. In nucleotides, the CDR3 is TGTGCCCGGGGATTACCCGCCGGGCGGGCGAACACCGGGGAGCTGTTTTTT. This encodes CARGLPAGRANTGELFF.

The V and J genes are TRBV12-5 and TRBJ1-6; maybe TRBD1 (5 bases). There are 15 residues in the CDR3. The germline CDR1 and CDR2 sequences are LGHNT and FRNRAP. Deletions cut 2 bases from V and 9 bases from J, with 14 bases between. The CDR3, as DNA: TGTGCTAGTGGTTTGAGGGTTAATGGGGGTTCACCCCTCCACTTT. Its protein is CASGLRVNGGSPLHF.

J is TRBJ1-6 and V is TRBV18, with TRBD1 matching 8 bases. J lost 7 bases, V lost 4 bases, and 9 bases had no gene match. CDR3 length equals 16 residues. Germline loops: CDR1 KGHSH, CDR2 LQKENI. The CDR3 spells CASSQSGQGINSPLHF. The DNA of the CDR3 is TGTGCCAGCTCACAAAGCGGACAGGGAATCAATTCACCCCTCCACTTT.

The sample holds a few counts of this clone. The chain combines TRBV16 with TRBJ1-5; D gene uncertain. The ends were cut back, 4 bases at V and 2 bases at J, with 9 bases in the middle. Germline V gene lookup returns CDR1 KGHSY and CDR2 FQNENV. This CDR3 is built from 14 residues. The DNA of the CDR3 is TGTGCCAGCAGCCCCCTCTTTGGCAATCAGCCCCAGCATTTT. Translated, it gives CASSPLFGNQPQHF.

The gene calls are TRBV28 and TRBJ1-2, with D hard to call. V lost 7 bases and J lost 6, with 12 bases in between. The CDR3 is 12 residues long. Germline V gene data show CDR1 as MDHEN and CDR2 as SYDVKM. CDR3 in DNA: TGTGCCAGCAACATCCTGGGTAATGGCTACACCTTC. Amino acid sequence: CASNILGNGYTF.

The CDR3: CASSLATGTNTGELFF. The DNA for the CDR3 is TGTGCCAGCAGCTTGGCAACAGGAACGAACACCGGGGAGCTGTTTTTT. The chain joins TRBV7-9 to TRBJ2-2, with D possibly matching TRBD1 (5 bases). The CDR3 sequence is 16 residues long. The V gene lost 3 bases and the J gene lost 0 bases, with 11 bases spanning the gap. Per germline, CDR1 SEHNR and CDR2 FQNEAQ (reference sequence).

The chain recombines TRBV10-3 with TRBJ2-7, with D tentatively TRBD1 (6 bases). The germline CDR1 and CDR2 sequences are ENHRY and SYGVKD. The ends were cut back, 6 bases at V and 3 bases at J, with 6 bases in the middle. This CDR3 contains 11 residues. The CDR3 reads CAIRDSYEQYF. The DNA of the CDR3 is TGTGCCATCAGGGACAGCTACGAGCAGTACTTC.

This clone occurred once. This chain links TRBV5-8 with TRBJ2-7, with TRBD1 matching 9 bases. Germline CDR1 reads SGHTS; CDR2 reads YDEGEE. Trimming removed 6 bases from V and 5 bases from J; junction bases left unmatched: 12. The CDR3 runs to 15 residues. In nucleotides, the CDR3 is TGTGCCAGCAACTTCCGGGGACAGGGCGGCGACGAGCAGTACTTC. Residues: CASNFRGQGGDEQYF.